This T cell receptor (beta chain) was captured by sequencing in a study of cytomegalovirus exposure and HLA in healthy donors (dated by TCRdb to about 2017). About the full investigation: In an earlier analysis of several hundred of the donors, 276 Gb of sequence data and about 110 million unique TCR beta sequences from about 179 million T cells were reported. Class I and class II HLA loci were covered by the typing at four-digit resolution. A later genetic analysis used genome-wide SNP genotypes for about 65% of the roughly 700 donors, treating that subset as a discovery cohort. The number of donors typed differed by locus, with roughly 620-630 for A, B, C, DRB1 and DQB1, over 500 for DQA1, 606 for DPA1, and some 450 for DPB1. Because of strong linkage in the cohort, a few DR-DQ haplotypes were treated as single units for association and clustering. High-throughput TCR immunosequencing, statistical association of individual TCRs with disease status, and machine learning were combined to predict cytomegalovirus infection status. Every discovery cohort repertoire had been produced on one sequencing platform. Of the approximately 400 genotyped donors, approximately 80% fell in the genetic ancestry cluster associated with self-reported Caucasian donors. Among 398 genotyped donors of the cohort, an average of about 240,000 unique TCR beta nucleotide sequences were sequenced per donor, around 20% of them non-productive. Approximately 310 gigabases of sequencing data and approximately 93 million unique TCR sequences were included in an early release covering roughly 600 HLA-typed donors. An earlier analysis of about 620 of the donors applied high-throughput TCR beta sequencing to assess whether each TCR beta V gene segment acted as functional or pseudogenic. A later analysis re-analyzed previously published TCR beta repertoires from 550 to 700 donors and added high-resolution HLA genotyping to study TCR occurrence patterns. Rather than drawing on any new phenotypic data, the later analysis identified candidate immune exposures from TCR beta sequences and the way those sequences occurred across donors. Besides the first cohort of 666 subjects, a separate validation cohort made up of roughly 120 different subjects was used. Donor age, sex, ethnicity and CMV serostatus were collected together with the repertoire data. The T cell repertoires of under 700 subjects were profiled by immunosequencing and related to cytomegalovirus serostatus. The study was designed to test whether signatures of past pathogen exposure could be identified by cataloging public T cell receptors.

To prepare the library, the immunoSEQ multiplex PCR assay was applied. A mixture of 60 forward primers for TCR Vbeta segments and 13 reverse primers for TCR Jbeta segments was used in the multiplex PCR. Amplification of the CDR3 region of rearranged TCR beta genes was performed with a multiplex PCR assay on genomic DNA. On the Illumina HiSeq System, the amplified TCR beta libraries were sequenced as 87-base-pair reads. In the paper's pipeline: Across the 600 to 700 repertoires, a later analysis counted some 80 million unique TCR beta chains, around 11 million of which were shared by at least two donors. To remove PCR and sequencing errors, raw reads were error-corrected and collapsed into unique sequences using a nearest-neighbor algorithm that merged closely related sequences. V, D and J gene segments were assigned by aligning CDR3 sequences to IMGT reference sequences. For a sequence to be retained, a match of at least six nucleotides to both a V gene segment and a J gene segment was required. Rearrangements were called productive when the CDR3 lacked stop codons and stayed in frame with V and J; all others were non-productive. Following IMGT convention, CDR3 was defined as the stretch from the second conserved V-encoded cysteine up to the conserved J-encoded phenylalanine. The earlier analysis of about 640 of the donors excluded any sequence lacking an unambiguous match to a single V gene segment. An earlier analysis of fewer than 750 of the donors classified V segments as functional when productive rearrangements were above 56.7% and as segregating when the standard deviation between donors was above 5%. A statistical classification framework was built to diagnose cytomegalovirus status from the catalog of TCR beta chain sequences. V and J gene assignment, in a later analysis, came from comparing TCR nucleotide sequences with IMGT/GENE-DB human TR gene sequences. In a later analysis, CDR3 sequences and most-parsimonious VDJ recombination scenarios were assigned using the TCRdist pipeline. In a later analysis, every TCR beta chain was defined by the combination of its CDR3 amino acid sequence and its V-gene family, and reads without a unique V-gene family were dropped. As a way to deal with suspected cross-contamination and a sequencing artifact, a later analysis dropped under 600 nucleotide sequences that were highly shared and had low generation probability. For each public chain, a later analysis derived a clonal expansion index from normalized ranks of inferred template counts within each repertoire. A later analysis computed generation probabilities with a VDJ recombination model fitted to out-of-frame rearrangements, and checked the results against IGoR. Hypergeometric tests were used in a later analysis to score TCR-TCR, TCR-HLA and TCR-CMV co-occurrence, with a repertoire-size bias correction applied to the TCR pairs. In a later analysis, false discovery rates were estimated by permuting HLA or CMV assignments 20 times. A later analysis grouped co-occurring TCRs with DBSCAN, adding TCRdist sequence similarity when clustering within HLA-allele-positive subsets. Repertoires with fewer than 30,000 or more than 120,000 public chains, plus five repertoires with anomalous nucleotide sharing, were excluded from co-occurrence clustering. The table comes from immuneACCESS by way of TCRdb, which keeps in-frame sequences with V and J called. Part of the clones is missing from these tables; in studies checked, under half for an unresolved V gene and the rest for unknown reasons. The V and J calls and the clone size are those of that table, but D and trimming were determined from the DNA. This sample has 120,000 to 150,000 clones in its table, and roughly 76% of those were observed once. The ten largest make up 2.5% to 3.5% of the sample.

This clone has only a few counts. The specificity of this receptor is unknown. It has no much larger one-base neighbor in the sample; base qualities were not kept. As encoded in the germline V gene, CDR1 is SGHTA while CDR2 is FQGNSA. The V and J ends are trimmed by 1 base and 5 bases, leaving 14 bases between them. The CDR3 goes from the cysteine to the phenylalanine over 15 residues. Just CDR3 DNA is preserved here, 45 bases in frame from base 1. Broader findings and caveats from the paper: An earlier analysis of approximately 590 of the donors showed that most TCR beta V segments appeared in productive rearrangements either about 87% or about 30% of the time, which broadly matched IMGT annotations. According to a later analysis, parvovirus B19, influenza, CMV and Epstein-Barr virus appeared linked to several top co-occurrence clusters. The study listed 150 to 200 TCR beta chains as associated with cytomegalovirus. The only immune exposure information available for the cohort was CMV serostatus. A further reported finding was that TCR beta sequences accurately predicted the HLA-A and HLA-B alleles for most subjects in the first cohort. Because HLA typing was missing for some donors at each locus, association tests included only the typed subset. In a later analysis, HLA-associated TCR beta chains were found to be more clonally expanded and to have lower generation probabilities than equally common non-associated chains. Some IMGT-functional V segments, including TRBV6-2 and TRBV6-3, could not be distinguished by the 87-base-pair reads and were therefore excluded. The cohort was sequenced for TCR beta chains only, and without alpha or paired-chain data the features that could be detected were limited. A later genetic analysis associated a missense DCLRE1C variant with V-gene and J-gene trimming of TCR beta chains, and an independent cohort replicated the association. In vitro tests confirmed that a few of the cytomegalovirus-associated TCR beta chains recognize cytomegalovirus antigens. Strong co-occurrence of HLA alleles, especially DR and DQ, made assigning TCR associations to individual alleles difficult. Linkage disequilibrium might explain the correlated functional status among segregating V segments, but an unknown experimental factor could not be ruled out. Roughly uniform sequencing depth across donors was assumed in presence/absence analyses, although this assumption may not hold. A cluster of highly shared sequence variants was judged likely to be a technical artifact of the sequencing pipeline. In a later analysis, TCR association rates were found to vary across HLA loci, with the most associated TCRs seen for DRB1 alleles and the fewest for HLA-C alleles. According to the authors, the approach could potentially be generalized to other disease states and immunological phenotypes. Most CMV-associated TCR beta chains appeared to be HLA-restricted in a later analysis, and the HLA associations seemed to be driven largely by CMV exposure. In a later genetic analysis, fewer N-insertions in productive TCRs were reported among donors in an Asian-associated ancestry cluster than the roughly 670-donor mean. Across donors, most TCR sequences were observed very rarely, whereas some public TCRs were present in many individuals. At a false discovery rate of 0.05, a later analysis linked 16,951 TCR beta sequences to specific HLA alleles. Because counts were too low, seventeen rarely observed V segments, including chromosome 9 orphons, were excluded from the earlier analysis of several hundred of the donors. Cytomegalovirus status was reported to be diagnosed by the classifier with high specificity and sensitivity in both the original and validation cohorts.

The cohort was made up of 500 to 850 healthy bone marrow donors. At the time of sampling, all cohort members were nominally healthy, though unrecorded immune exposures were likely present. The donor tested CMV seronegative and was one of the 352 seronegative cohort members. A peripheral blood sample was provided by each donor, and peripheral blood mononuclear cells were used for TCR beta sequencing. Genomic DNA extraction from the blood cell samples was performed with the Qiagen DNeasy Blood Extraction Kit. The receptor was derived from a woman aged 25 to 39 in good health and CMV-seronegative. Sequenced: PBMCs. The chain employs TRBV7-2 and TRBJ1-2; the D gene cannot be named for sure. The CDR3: CASSLVIGISYGYTF. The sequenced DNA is TGTGCCAGCAGCTTAGTTATCGGGATAAGTTATGGCTACACCTTC.